The clone carrying this TCR beta chain was seen only a few times. Antigen specificity is unknown. The primer mix had 60 Vbeta and 13 Jbeta primers. Using immunoSEQ multiplex PCR, the repertoire was profiled, and TCRdb retains in-frame clones only, with some absent. This sample has some 160,000 clones, with over 55% found just once. These data originate in a study of cytomegalovirus exposure and HLA in healthy donors. At the level of the study: There were just under 400 genotyped donors. Of these, 81% fell in the genetic ancestry cluster associated with self-reported Caucasian donors.

Regarding the study as a whole: Certain indistinguishable V segments, among them TRBV6-2 and TRBV6-3, were excluded. Cytomegalovirus status, reportedly, was diagnosed with high specificity and sensitivity by the classifier.

Unmatched junction bases numbered 11, after V lost 5 bases and J lost 5 bases. Germline V gives CDR1 PRHDT, CDR2 FYEKMQ (reference sequence). The CDR3 runs 16 residues. Every donor was a healthy person donating bone marrow. This receptor was identified in a man aged 40-49 years in good health and CMV-seronegative. The specimen was PBMCs. V and J are TRBV13 and TRBJ2-2, with 7 positions matching TRBD1. The CDR3 region is CASSPGGQKPTGELFF. CDR3 sequence (DNA): TGTGCCAGCAGCCCAGGGGGACAGAAGCCTACCGGGGAGCTGTTTTTT.